What follows is one TCR beta chain and its context. V lost 5 bases to trimming and J lost 2 bases, with 14 bases between them. The CDR3 is made up of 14 amino acids. CDR1 and CDR2 from the germline V gene are SQVTM and ANQGSEA. Libraries were prepared by immunoSEQ multiplex PCR; TCRdb keeps only in-frame clonotypes and omits some of them. The data hold some 21,000 clones, with about 80% observed a single time. The data originate from a study of PD-1 blockade in mismatch repair-deficient tumors. The sequences come from PBMCs, collected 52 weeks after starting pembrolizumab. This chain links TRBV29-1 with TRBJ2-3; possibly TRBD1 for D (6 bases). The sequence was collected from an adult with mismatch repair-deficient cancer. CDR3 sequence: CSVMVRDITDTQYF. DNA of the CDR3: TGCAGCGTTATGGTCAGGGACATCACAGATACGCAGTATTTT.